This is a list of T cell receptor beta chains from one sample in a study of vaccination and CD4 T cells after COVID-19. The antigens of these receptors remain unknown. TCRdb ran MiXCR on the PCR reads and lists one entry per CDR3 protein. The sample includes roughly 10,000 distinct CDR3 sequences, roughly 66% of them seen just once. Sequenced sample: CD4+ T cells from blood, cultured in vitro. These receptor sequences come from a human donor who had recovered from COVID-19. Both conserved end residues are part of each CDR3. The D gene is left open where the match is weak. Only some rows state a clone size, as once, few, many or a class for expanded clones.

clone_size d_call j_call v_call cdr3_aa cdr3_nt
- - TRBJ1-6 TRBV7-6 CASSLVQGSDSPLHF TGTGCCAGCAGCTTAGTTCAGGGGTCGGATTCACCCCTCCACTTT
- TRBD1 TRBJ2-2 TRBV18 CASSPSWGQGSVGELFF TGTGCCAGCTCACCAAGTTGGGGACAGGGGAGTGTCGGGGAGCTGTTTTTT
- TRBD1 TRBJ1-5 TRBV7-2 CASSSGQAGGSAQHF TGTGCCAGCAGCTCAGGACAGGCCGGCGGGTCGGCCCAGCATTTT
- - TRBJ1-6 TRBV7-9 CASSNNWEGSPLHF TGTGCCAGCAGCAATAACTGGGAAGGATCACCCCTCCACTTT
- - TRBJ2-7 TRBV7-2 CASSRAGEQYEQYF TGTGCCAGCAGTAGAGCAGGGGAGCAATACGAGCAGTACTTC
- TRBD2 TRBJ2-5 TRBV10-2 CASLGLADPGRTQYF TGCGCCAGCCTCGGACTAGCGGACCCCGGGAGGACCCAGTACTTC
- - TRBJ1-5 TRBV7-3 CASSLITGGPQHF TGTGCCAGCAGCTTAATCACCGGTGGGCCCCAGCATTTT
- - TRBJ1-5 TRBV30 CAWSVAGQPQHF TGTGCCTGGAGTGTGGCGGGTCAGCCCCAGCATTTT
once TRBD1 TRBJ2-7 TRBV28 CASSLRGQTYEQYF TGTGCCAGCAGTTTAAGGGGACAGACCTACGAGCAGTACTTC
once TRBD1 TRBJ1-2 TRBV10-3 CAISARQGLSNYGYTF TGTGCCATCAGTGCCCGACAGGGACTATCCAACTATGGCTACACCTTC
- - TRBJ2-1 TRBV7-3 CASSLTLQGNEQFF TGTGCCAGCAGCTTAACTTTGCAGGGCAATGAGCAGTTCTTC
once - TRBJ1-5 TRBV7-9 CASSLGGTSNQPQHF TGTGCCAGCAGCTTAGGAGGTACTAGCAATCAGCCCCAGCATTTT
- TRBD1 TRBJ1-1 TRBV30 CAWGTPDRGYTEAFF TGTGCCTGGGGAACCCCGGACAGGGGATACACTGAAGCTTTCTTT
few - TRBJ2-7 TRBV6-1 CASSRGFGGTTYEQYF TGTGCCAGCAGTCGCGGTTTCGGCGGGACGACCTACGAGCAGTACTTC
- - TRBJ2-5 TRBV6-5 CASSYSSTQETQYF TGTGCCAGCAGTTACTCGAGCACCCAAGAGACCCAGTACTTC
- - TRBJ2-7 TRBV20-1 CSARVRLALYEQYF TGCAGTGCTAGAGTGAGGTTGGCCCTGTACGAGCAGTACTTC
- - TRBJ2-3 TRBV6-2/TRBV6-3 CASSYGGTDTQYF TGTGCCAGCAGTTACGGGGGCACAGATACGCAGTATTTT
- - TRBJ1-6 TRBV28 CASSLSQGNSPLHF TGTGCCAGCAGTTTATCCCAGGGCAATTCACCCCTCCACTTT
- - TRBJ1-5 TRBV7-2 CASSLGPAVAEPQHF TGTGCCAGCAGCTTAGGCCCCGCCGTAGCGGAGCCCCAGCATTTT
- TRBD1 TRBJ1-2 TRBV28 CASGQGRGYTF TGTGCCAGCGGACAGGGACGGGGCTACACCTTC
- TRBD1 TRBJ2-4 TRBV7-2 CASRQPGQGNIQYF TGTGCCAGCAGGCAACCGGGACAGGGGAACATTCAGTACTTC
- TRBD1 TRBJ1-1 TRBV20-1 CSARGGGQESSSAFF TGCAGTGCTAGAGGGGGGGGACAGGAGTCCTCGTCGGCTTTCTTT
- - TRBJ2-5 TRBV6-1 CASVIRARETQYF TGTGCCAGCGTGATAAGGGCACGGGAGACCCAGTACTTC
- - TRBJ1-5 TRBV6-5 CASSYSIEVGGGQPQHF TGTGCCAGCAGTTACTCCATCGAGGTGGGGGGAGGCCAGCCCCAGCATTTT
- TRBD1 TRBJ1-5 TRBV15 CATSRGTGANQPQHF TGTGCCACCAGCAGAGGGACAGGGGCTAATCAGCCCCAGCATTTT
- - TRBJ1-2 TRBV20-1 CSAPTWASDGYTF TGCAGTGCTCCCACCTGGGCGTCGGATGGCTACACCTTC
- - TRBJ1-2 TRBV20-1 CSASTQGYGYTF TGCAGTGCTAGTACTCAGGGGTATGGCTACACCTTC
- - TRBJ1-1 TRBV12-3/TRBV12-4 CASSSRPQRGTEAFF TGTGCCAGCAGCAGCAGGCCGCAAAGAGGGACTGAAGCTTTCTTT
- TRBD1 TRBJ2-1 TRBV2 CASRAGTEDEQFF TGTGCCAGCAGGGCCGGGACAGAGGATGAGCAGTTCTTC
few TRBD2 TRBJ2-1 TRBV20-1 CSARKLAGEGRIF TGCAGTGCTAGAAAGTTAGCGGGAGAAGGGCGGATCTTC
- TRBD1 TRBJ1-1 TRBV20-1 CSARLGQTPLNTEAFF TGCAGTGCTAGACTGGGACAGACCCCATTGAACACTGAAGCTTTCTTT
- - TRBJ1-2 TRBV28 CASRTVGDYGYTF TGTGCCAGCAGAACAGTGGGAGACTATGGCTACACCTTC
- TRBD1 TRBJ2-1 TRBV24-1 CATSVGQGDEQFF TGTGCCACCAGTGTGGGACAGGGTGATGAGCAGTTCTTC
- - TRBJ2-5 TRBV20-1 CSATSRRAKETQYF TGCAGTGCTACATCTCGGAGGGCGAAAGAGACCCAGTACTTC
- - TRBJ1-6 TRBV6-2/TRBV6-3 CASSPGPGLVPLLDSPLHF TGTGCCAGCAGTCCTGGACCTGGTTTGGTCCCCCTTTTGGATTCACCCCTCCACTTT
- - TRBJ1-5 TRBV7-9 CASSSPLYIDSNQPQHF TGTGCCAGCAGCTCCCCCCTTTACATAGATAGCAATCAGCCCCAGCATTTT
- TRBD1 TRBJ1-5 TRBV6-1 CASSLQGGRQPQHF TGTGCCAGCAGTCTACAGGGGGGGAGGCAACCCCAGCATTTT
- - TRBJ1-2 TRBV7-8 CASSLVLSTYGYTF TGTGCCAGCAGCTTAGTGCTTTCCACCTATGGCTACACCTTC
- - TRBJ1-5 TRBV14 CASSQQGRGHQPQHF TGTGCCAGCAGCCAACAGGGGAGGGGCCATCAGCCCCAGCATTTT
- TRBD1 TRBJ1-2 TRBV28 CASTPGQGIYGYTF TGTGCCAGTACCCCGGGACAGGGAATCTATGGCTACACCTTC
- TRBD1 TRBJ1-5 TRBV5-1 CASSGGTGNQPQHF TGCGCCAGCAGCGGCGGGACAGGGAATCAGCCCCAGCATTTT
- - TRBJ2-7 TRBV6-5 CASSSTGLEYHEQYF TGTGCCAGCAGTTCCACAGGGTTAGAATACCACGAGCAGTACTTC
medium-sized - TRBJ1-2 TRBV4-2 CASSQGLGGGPLGYTF TGTGCCAGCAGCCAAGGTCTGGGAGGGGGGCCCCTTGGCTACACCTTC
- - TRBJ1-1 TRBV10-3 CAIKKGGDTEAFF TGTGCCATCAAAAAGGGGGGCGATACTGAAGCTTTCTTT
once - TRBJ2-1 TRBV27 CASGYWGSGLNEQFF TGTGCCAGCGGTTATTGGGGGAGCGGTTTGAATGAGCAGTTCTTC
- TRBD1 TRBJ1-1 TRBV7-9 CASSLGPGQGFLSAFF TGTGCCAGCAGCTTGGGACCGGGACAGGGATTTTTATCAGCTTTCTTT
once - TRBJ1-2 TRBV2 CASRDLAGGYTF TGTGCCAGTAGAGACTTGGCGGGGGGCTACACCTTC
once - TRBJ1-5 TRBV27 CASSSLGLPGGQPQHF TGTGCCAGCAGTTCGTTGGGACTCCCCGGCGGACAGCCCCAGCATTTT
- TRBD1 TRBJ1-5 TRBV7-2 CASSAKSPGQLNQPQHF TGTGCCAGCAGCGCCAAGAGTCCGGGACAGCTCAATCAGCCCCAGCATTTT
few TRBD2 TRBJ2-1 TRBV20-1 CSALAGGLVNEQFF TGCAGTGCTCTAGCGGGAGGCCTCGTCAATGAGCAGTTCTTC
few - TRBJ2-7 TRBV6-5 CASSYVFGFTYEQYF TGTGCCAGCAGTTACGTTTTCGGATTTACCTACGAGCAGTACTTC
- - TRBJ2-4 TRBV5-6 CASSPGEENIQYF TGTGCCAGCAGCCCAGGGGAGGAAAACATTCAGTACTTC